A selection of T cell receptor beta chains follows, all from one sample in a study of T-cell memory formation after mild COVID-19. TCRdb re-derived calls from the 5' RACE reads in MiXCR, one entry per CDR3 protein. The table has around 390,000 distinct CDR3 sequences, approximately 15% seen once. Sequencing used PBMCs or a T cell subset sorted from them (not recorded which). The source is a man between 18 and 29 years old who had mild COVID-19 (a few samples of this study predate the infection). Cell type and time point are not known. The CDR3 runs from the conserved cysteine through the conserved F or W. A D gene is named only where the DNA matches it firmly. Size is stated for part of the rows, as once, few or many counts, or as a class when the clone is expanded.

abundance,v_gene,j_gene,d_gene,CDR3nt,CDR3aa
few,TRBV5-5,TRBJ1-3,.,TGTGCCAGCAGCCGATGGGACGCCGAATTCTCTGGAAACACCATATATTTT,CASSRWDAEFSGNTIYF
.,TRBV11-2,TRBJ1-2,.,TGTGCCAGCAGCTTAGAGTCGCACTATGGCTACACCTTC,CASSLESHYGYTF
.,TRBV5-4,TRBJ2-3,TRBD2,TGTGCCAGCAGCCCACTAGGGACTAGCGGCACAGATACGCAGTATTTT,CASSPLGTSGTDTQYF
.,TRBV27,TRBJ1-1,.,TGTGCCAGCAGTCCCCGACGGATCCCGGACACTGAAGCTTTCTTT,CASSPRRIPDTEAFF
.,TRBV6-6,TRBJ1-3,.,TGTGCCAGCAGCCGTCGGGGGGGTAACTCTGGAAACACCATATATTTT,CASSRRGGNSGNTIYF
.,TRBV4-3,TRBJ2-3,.,TGCGCCAGCAGCCAAGGAAGGCCCCCAGATACGCAGTATTTT,CASSQGRPPDTQYF
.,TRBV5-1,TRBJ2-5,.,TGCGCCAGCAGCTTGGTCTCCACAGGCGTTAAAGAGACCCAGTACTTC,CASSLVSTGVKETQYF
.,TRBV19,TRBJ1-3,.,TGTGCCAGTAGTACCCTCTTGTCTGGAAACACCATATATTTT,CASSTLLSGNTIYF
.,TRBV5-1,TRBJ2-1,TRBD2,TGCGCCAGCAGCTTTGGGGGGGAGTACAATGAGCAGTTCTTC,CASSFGGEYNEQFF
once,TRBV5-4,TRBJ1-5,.,TGTGCCAGCAGCTTGGACGCTGGGCAGCCCCAGCATTTT,CASSLDAGQPQHF
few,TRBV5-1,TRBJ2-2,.,TGCGCCAGCACCTCTTGGGTGAACACCGGGGAGCTGTTTTTT,CASTSWVNTGELFF
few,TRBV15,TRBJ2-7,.,TGTGCCACCAGCAGAGAGGGCAGGGTCGTTGACGAGCAGTACTTC,CATSREGRVVDEQYF
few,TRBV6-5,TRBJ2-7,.,TGTGCCAGCAGTTACTCTCGAGGGCAGTACGAGCAGTACTTC,CASSYSRGQYEQYF